This TCR beta chain was recorded in a study of blood T cell repertoires in COVID-19. Authors' analysis steps: Nucleated cell counts were estimated from reference gene primer amplification. The protocol was immunoSEQ multiplex PCR, while the TCRdb copy is restricted to in-frame clones and leaves out a portion. V, J and clone size were drawn from that table, and D and trimming were deduced from the DNA. Among tens of thousands of clones, over 75% were seen once, and the ten largest hold about a sixth. This TCR was sampled from a human donor in a cohort sampled during active COVID-19. The donor label of this sample is uncertain. Input material: peripheral blood.

The CDR3 region has the DNA TGTGCCAGCAGCCCGGGGGACAGGGGGTCTAACTATGGCTACACCTTC. Protein product: CASSPGDRGSNYGYTF. This chain joins TRBV5-4 and TRBJ1-2, with TRBD1 matching 11 bases. Trimming cost V 4 bases and J 0 bases; bases outside gene matches: 5. The CDR3 contains 16 residues. Germline lookup yields CDR1 SGHNT and CDR2 YYREEE (reference sequence).